The clone carrying this TCR beta chain was detected only once. The antigen remains unidentified. The data derive from a study of cytomegalovirus exposure and HLA in healthy donors. Whole-study context: Sequencing of some 190 million T cells in an earlier analysis found 120 million or so unique TCR beta sequences. Findings and caveats of the study: Previously analyzed data showed that most TCR beta V segments were productive at a frequency of about 87% or about 30%. CMV serostatus was the only immune exposure information that was available. A classifier reportedly called cytomegalovirus status with high sensitivity and specificity.

Trimming at V came to 1 base and at J to 5 bases, leaving 6 bases not matched to a gene. The CDR3 length is 15 residues. Germline CDR1 is SGHVS and CDR2 is FNYEAQ. The PCR was carried out with 60 Vbeta primers and 13 Jbeta primers. Generated by immunoSEQ multiplex PCR, the TCRdb table keeps only in-frame clones and is missing some. This table has around 140,000 clones, more than 70% appearing once. The sequence was obtained from a male donor in good health and CMV-seronegative. The source material was PBMCs. The gene calls are TRBV7-6 and TRBJ1-1, with 8 bases that match TRBD1. The CDR3 loop is CASSLEQGAPTEAFF. CDR3 bases: TGTGCCAGCAGCTTAGAGCAGGGGGCTCCTACTGAAGCTTTCTTT.